This TCR beta chain is from a study of molecular identifiers for immune sequencing clone quantification. Regarding the study as a whole: A shared barcode on identical TCR molecules could lead to underestimated sizes for highly expanded clones.

This clonotype has at least ten counts. Its target is unknown. V lost 3 bases, J lost 1 base, and 17 bases lay in between. The CDR3 is 17 amino acids. Germline values: CDR1 SGHKS, CDR2 YYEKEE (reference sequence). TCRdb analysed the PCR reads with MiXCR anew, one entry per CDR3 protein. The data hold about 640,000 distinct CDR3 sequences, with 15% to 20% observed a single time. The V gene is TRBV5-5, the J gene TRBJ1-5; perhaps TRBD1 as D (6 bases). The receptor was isolated from a human donor in good health. Some libraries in this study had Jurkat cell RNA spiked in. What was sequenced was naive CD8+ T cells from blood, with Jurkat cell RNA spiked in. Sample subset: FACS-sorted CD8+CD4-CCR7+CD45RA+ naive T cells. This chain's CDR3 is CASSSGPQGTSNQPQHF. In nucleotides, the CDR3 is TGTGCCAGCAGCTCAGGACCCCAGGGGACGAGCAATCAGCCCCAGCATTTT.